This note documents a single TCR beta chain sequence. The target antigen is unknown. Baseline was the first blood sampling point, followed by cycle 4 day 1 and cycle 7 day 1. Clones were read by immunoSEQ multiplex PCR, and TCRdb kept only the in-frame ones, dropping some. This repertoire shows roughly 93,000 clones, roughly 80% found once; its top ten account for less than 6%. The sample originates from a study of OX40 agonist ivuxolimab in advanced cancers. Study summary: Those enrolled were 70% to 85% male, with a mean age of roughly 60 years and ages from roughly 20 to 90. Study-level results: On average, CD8+ T cells had more expanded clones than CD4+.

V was cut by 4 bases and J by 4 bases, with 14 bases left in between. There are 13 residues in the CDR3. CDR1 SQVTM and CDR2 ANQGSEA come from the germline V gene. The TCR originated in an adult with an advanced solid tumor such as melanoma, head and neck, liver or kidney cancer. The rearrangement uses TRBV29-1 and TRBJ2-7; D could derive from TRBD1 or TRBD2 (6 bases each). Specimen: CD4+ or CD8+ T cells sorted from blood, collected in a trial of the OX40 agonist ivuxolimab. CDR3 nucleotide sequence: TGCAGCGTTGTGGAAATAGGGGGGTACGAGCAGTACTTC. Amino acid sequence: CSVVEIGGYEQYF.